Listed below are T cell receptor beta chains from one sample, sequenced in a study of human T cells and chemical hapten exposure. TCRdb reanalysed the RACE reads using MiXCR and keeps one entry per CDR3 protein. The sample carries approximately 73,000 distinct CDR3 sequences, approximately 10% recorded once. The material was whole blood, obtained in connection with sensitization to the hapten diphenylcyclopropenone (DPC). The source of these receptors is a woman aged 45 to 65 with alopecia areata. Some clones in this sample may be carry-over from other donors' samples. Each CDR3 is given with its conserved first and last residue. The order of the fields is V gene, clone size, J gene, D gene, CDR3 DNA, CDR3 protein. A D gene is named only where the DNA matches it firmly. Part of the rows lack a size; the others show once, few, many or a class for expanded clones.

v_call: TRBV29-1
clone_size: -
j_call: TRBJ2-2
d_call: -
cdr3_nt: TGCAGCGTTGCCCAGTCGAACACCGGGGAGCTGTTTTTT
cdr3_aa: CSVAQSNTGELFF

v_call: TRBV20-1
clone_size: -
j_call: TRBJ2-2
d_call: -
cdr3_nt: TGCAGTGCTAGATGGGGCACCTCGTCCGGGGAGCTGTTTTTT
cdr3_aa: CSARWGTSSGELFF

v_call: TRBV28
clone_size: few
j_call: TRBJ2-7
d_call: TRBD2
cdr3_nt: TGTGCCAGCAGTTTAATCAGCGGGAGGGAGTACTTC
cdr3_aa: CASSLISGREYF

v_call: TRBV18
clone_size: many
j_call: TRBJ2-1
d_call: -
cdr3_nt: TGTGCCAGCTCACCACTAGAGGGAAATGAGCAGTTCTTC
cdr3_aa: CASSPLEGNEQFF

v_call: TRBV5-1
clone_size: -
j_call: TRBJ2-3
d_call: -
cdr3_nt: TGCGCCAGCAGCTTGGCCGGGGCATTGGATACGCAGTATTTT
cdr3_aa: CASSLAGALDTQYF

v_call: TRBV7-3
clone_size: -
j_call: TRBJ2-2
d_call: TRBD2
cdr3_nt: TGTGCCAGCAGCCCGACTAGCCAGGGCGGGGAGCTGTTTTTT
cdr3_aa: CASSPTSQGGELFF

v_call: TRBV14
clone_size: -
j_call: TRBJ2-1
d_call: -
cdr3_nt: TGTGCCAGCAGCCAAGATGCTCCCAGCGGGTACAATGAGCAGTTCTTC
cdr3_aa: CASSQDAPSGYNEQFF

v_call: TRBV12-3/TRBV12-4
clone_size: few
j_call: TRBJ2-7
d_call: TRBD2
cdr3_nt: TGTGCCAGCAGTTCTGGCGGGAGGGCCAGGGACGAGCAGTACTTC
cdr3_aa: CASSSGGRARDEQYF

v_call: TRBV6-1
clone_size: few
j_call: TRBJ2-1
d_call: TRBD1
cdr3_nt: TGTGCCAGCAGTGAGCGACAGGGTCGCACCTACAATGAGCAGTTCTTC
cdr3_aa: CASSERQGRTYNEQFF

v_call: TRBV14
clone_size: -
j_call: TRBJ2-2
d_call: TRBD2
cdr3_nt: TGTGCCAGCAGCCAAGTACTAGCGGGAGCCGGGGAGCTGTTTTTT
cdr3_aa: CASSQVLAGAGELFF

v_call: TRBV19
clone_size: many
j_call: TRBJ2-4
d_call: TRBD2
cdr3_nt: TGTGCCAGTAGTGAGGGACTAGCGGGAGGCCCTCAAAACATTCAGTACTTC
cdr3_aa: CASSEGLAGGPQNIQYF

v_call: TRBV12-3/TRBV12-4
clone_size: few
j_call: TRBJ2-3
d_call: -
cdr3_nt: TGTGCCAGCAGTTTAGCGCGGGCTTCCGACGGCACAGATACGCAGTATTTT
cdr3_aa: CASSLARASDGTDTQYF

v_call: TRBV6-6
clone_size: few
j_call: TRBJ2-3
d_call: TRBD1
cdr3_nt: TGTGCCAGCAGTCTGCCCCGGGGACAGGGAGGAGATACGCAGTATTTT
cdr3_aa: CASSLPRGQGGDTQYF

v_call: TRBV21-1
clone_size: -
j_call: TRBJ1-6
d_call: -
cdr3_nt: TGTGCCAGCAGCAAATGGGGGGTCGATTCACCCCTCCACTTT
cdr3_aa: CASSKWGVDSPLHF

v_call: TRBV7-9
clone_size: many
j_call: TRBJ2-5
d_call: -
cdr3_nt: TGTGCCAGCAGCTGGGAGGAGACCCAGTACTTC
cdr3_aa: CASSWEETQYF

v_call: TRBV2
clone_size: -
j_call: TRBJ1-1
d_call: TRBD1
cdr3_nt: TGTGCCAGCAGTGAAGGGGACAGGAAGAACACTGAAGCTTTCTTT
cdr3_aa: CASSEGDRKNTEAFF

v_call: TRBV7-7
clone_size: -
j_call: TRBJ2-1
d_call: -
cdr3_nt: TGTGCTAGCAGCCCATCTAACGCAAACAATGAGCAGTTCTTC
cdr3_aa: CASSPSNANNEQFF

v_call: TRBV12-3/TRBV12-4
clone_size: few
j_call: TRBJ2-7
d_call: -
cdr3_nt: TGTGCCAGCAGTCCTTCCGGGACCCCGTACGAGCAGTACTTC
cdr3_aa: CASSPSGTPYEQYF

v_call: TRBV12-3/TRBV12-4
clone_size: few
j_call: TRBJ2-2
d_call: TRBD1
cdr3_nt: TGTGCCAGCAGCCTACCGGCCAGGGGGCTTTGGGAGCTGTTTTTT
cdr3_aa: CASSLPARGLWELFF

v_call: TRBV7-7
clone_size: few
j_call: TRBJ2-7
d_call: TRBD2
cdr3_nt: TGTGCTAGCAGCTTAACAGCGGGAAACTACGAGCAGTACTTC
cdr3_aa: CASSLTAGNYEQYF

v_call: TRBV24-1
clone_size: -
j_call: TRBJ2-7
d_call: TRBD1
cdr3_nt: TGTGCCACCAGTGGGACCGGGACAGGGCGCAACGAGCAGTACTTC
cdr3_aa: CATSGTGTGRNEQYF

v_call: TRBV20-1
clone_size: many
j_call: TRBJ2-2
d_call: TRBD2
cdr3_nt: TGCAGTGCTTCCCGACTAGCGGGAGGTCGGACCGGGGAGCTGTTTTTT
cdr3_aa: CSASRLAGGRTGELFF

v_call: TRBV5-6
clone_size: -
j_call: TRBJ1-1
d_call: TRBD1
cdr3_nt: TGTGCCAGCAGCCAGACAGGGGTCCCCATGAACACTGAAGCTTTCTTT
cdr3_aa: CASSQTGVPMNTEAFF

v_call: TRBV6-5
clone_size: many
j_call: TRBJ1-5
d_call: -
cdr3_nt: TGTGCCAGCAGAGCCGCACAAGGCTATCAGCCCCAGCATTTT
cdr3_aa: CASRAAQGYQPQHF

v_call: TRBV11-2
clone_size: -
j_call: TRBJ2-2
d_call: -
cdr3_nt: TGTGCCACCGCCGGAGGGAACACCGGGGAGCTGTTTTTT
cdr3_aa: CATAGGNTGELFF

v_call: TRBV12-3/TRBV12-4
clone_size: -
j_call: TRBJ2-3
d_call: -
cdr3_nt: TGTGCCAGCAGTTTAGGGGGTGACACAGATACGCAGTATTTT
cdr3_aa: CASSLGGDTDTQYF

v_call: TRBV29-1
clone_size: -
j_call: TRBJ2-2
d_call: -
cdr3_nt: TGCAGCGCGAACAGGGATTTCTCCGGGGAGCTGTTTTTT
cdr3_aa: CSANRDFSGELFF

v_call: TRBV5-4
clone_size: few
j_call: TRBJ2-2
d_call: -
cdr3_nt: TGTGCCAGCAGCTGGGACACCACGAACACCGGGGAGCTGTTTTTT
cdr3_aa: CASSWDTTNTGELFF

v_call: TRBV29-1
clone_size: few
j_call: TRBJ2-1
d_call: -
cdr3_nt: TGCAGCGTTGTCGGGGTGGGTGAAGCGGACAATGAGCAGTTCTTC
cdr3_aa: CSVVGVGEADNEQFF

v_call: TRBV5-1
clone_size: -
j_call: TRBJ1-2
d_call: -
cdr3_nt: TGCGCCAGCAGCTTGGAGGGGACCACTTATGGCTACACCTTC
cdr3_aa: CASSLEGTTYGYTF

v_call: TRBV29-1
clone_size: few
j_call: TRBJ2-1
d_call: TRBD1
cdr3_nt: TGCAGCGTCCCCGGGACAGTAAACTACAATGAGCAGTTCTTC
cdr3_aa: CSVPGTVNYNEQFF

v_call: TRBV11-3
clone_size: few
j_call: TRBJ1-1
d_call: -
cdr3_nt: TGTGCCAGCAGCCCGCCGGGAGGCATGAACACTGAAGCTTTCTTT
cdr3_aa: CASSPPGGMNTEAFF

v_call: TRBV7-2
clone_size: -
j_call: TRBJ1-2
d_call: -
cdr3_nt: TGTGCCAGCAGCCGCAGGGACCAGGGGCCTAACTATGGCTACACCTTC
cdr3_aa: CASSRRDQGPNYGYTF

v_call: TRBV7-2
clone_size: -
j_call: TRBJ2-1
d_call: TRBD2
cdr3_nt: TGTGCCAGCAGCTTAAGCAGGGAGGGTGAGCAGTTCTTC
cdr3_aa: CASSLSREGEQFF

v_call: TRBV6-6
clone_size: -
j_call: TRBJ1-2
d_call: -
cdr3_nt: TGTGCCAGCAGTTATCCCTCCGGCTACACCTTC
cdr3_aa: CASSYPSGYTF

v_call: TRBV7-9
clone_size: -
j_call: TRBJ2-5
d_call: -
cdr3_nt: TGTGCCAGCAGCTCCGGGGGAAAAGAGACCCAGTACTTC
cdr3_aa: CASSSGGKETQYF

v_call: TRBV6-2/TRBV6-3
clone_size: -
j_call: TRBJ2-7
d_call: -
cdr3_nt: TGTGCCAGCAACACGGGTCTCTTGTACGAGCAGTACTTC
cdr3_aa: CASNTGLLYEQYF

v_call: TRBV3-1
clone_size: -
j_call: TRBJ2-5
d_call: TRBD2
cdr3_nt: TGTGCCAGCAGCCAAGATCGGGGTGGGCTAGCGGGGCAAGAGACCCAGTACTTC
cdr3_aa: CASSQDRGGLAGQETQYF

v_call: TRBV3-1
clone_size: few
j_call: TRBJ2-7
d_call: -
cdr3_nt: TGTGCCAGCAGCCCTCTTCGAGAGGAATTCTCCTACGAGCAGTACTTC
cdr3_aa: CASSPLREEFSYEQYF

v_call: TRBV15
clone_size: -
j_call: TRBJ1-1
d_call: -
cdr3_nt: TGTGCCACCAGCAGACTGACAGCACGGAGTGAAGCTTTCTTT
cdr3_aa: CATSRLTARSEAFF

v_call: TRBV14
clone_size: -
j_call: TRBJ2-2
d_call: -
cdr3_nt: TGTGCCAGCAGCCACCTGGCAGGCCGGTGGATAGCCGGGGAGCTGTTTTTT
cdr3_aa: CASSHLAGRWIAGELFF

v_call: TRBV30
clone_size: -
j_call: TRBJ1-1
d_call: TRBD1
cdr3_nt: TGTGCCTGGACCGGGGACAGGGTGAGGACTGAAGCTTTCTTT
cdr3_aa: CAWTGDRVRTEAFF

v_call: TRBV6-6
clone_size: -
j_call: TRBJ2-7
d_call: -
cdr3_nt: TGTGCCACCGCGGTCCGGTACTCCTACGAGCAGTACTTC
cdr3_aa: CATAVRYSYEQYF

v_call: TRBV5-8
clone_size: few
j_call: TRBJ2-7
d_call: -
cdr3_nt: TGTGCCAGCAGCTCAGGGGTTATGGGCAGCCCTGCCGAGCAGTACTTC
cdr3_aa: CASSSGVMGSPAEQYF

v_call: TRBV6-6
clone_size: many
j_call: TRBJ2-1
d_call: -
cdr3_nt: TGTGCCAGCCTCCGGGACTTCTCCTACAATGAGCAGTTCTTC
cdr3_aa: CASLRDFSYNEQFF

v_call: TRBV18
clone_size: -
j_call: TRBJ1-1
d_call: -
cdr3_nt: TGTGCCAGCTCACCAGGGACTCCCAGCGGTCAAGCTTTCTTT
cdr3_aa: CASSPGTPSGQAFF

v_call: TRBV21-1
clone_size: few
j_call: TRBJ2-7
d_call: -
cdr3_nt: TGTGCCAGCAGTATGTACCGGGACAGTCAAAAGTACGAGCAGTACTTC
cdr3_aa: CASSMYRDSQKYEQYF

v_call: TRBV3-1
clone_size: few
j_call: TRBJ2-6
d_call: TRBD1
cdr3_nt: TGTGCCAGCAGCCTATATCGGGACAGGGGGCTGCTTTCTGGGGCCAACGTCCTGACTTTC
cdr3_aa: CASSLYRDRGLLSGANVLTF

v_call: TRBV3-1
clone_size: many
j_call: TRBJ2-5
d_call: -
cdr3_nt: TGTGCCAGCAGCGAAGGACGGCTAATGGTATCGACCCAGTACTTC
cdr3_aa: CASSEGRLMVSTQYF

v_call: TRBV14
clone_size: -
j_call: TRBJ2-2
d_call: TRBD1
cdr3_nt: TGTGCCAGCAGCCGACAGGGGATTAACACCGGGGAGCTGTTTTTT
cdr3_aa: CASSRQGINTGELFF

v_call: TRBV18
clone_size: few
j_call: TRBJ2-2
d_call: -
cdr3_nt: TGTGCCAGCTCACCAATACAACGGGCGCCGAACACCGGGGAGCTGTTTTTT
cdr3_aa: CASSPIQRAPNTGELFF

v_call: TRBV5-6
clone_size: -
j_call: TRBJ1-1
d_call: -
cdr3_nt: TGTGCCAGCTTGGGGCAGGGAAGGACTGAAGCTTTCTTT
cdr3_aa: CASLGQGRTEAFF

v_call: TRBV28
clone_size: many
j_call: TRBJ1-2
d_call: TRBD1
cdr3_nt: TGTGCCAGCAGCCAGGGACAGAACTATGGCTACACCTTC
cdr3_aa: CASSQGQNYGYTF

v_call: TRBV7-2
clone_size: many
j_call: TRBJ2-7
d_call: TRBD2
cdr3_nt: TGTGCCAGCAGCTTGTCCGGGACTAGCTCCTACGAGCAGTACTTC
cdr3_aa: CASSLSGTSSYEQYF

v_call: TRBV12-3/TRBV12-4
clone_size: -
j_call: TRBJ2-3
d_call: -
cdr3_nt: TGTGCCAGCAGTTTGGGGGACTGGCAGGATACGCAGTATTTT
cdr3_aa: CASSLGDWQDTQYF

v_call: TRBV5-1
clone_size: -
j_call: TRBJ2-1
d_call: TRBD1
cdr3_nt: TGCGCCAGCAGCTGGAAGTCCGAGACAGGGTTTAACAATGAGCAGTTCTTC
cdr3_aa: CASSWKSETGFNNEQFF

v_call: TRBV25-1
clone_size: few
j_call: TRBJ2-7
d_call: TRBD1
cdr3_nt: TGTGCCAGCAGTCCCGGACAGGGCTCCGAGCAGTACTTC
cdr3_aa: CASSPGQGSEQYF

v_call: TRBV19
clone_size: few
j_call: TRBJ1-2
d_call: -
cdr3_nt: TGTGCCAGTAGTAGGACGGGGACCAATGGCTACACCTTC
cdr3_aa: CASSRTGTNGYTF

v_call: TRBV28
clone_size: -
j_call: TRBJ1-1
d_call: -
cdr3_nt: TGTGCCAGCAGTTTACCCCGCCCGAACACTGAAGCTTTCTTT
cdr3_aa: CASSLPRPNTEAFF

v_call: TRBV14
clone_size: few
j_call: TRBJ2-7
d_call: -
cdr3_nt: TGTGCCAGCAGCCCAGGCCCTCCAACCTACGAGCAGTACTTC
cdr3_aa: CASSPGPPTYEQYF